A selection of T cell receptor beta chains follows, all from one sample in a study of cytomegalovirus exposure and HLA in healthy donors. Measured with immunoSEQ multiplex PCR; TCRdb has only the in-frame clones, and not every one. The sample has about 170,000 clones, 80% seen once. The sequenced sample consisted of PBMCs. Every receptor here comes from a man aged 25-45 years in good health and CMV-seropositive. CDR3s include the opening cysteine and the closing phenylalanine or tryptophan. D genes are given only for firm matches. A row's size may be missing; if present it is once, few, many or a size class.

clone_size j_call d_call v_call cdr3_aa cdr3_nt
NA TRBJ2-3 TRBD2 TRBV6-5 CASSRGLAGGGTQYF TGTGCCAGCAGCCGGGGACTAGCGGGGGGGGGTACGCAGTATTTT
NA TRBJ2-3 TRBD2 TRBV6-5 CASSSTSASTDTQYF TGTGCCAGCAGTTCGACTAGCGCCAGCACAGATACGCAGTATTTT
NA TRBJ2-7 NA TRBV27 CASSLGAGVSYEQYF TGTGCCAGCAGCCTAGGAGCAGGGGTCTCCTACGAGCAGTACTTC
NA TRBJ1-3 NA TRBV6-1 CASKSSGPGNTIYF TGTGCCAGCAAAAGCTCAGGGCCTGGAAACACCATATATTTT
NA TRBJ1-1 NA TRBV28 CASPGHTNEAFF TGTGCCAGCCCGGGACATACTAACGAAGCTTTCTTT
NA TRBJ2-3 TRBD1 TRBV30 CAWDPGQGIDTQYF TGTGCCTGGGACCCGGGACAGGGGATAGATACGCAGTATTTT
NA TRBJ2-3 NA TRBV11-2 CASSFGSGTITDTQYF TGTGCCAGCAGCTTCGGCAGCGGCACAATCACAGATACGCAGTATTTT
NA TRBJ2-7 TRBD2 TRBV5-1 CASSSRTSGPYEQYF TGCGCCAGCAGCTCCCGGACTAGCGGGCCGTACGAGCAGTACTTC
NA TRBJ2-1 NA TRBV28 CASSSLQGHEQFF TGTGCCAGCAGTTCATTGCAGGGCCATGAGCAGTTCTTC
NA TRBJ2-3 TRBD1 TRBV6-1 CASSRQGRSSDTQYF TGTGCCAGCAGCCGACAGGGACGGTCCTCTGATACGCAGTATTTT
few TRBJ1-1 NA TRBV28 CASRPGRNTEAFF TGTGCCAGCAGGCCTGGGCGGAACACTGAAGCTTTCTTT
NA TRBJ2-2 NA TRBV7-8 CASSLLANTGELFF TGTGCCAGCAGCTTATTAGCGAACACCGGGGAGCTGTTTTTT
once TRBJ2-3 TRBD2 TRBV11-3 CASSQTSDTQYF TGTGCCAGCAGCCAGACTAGCGATACGCAGTATTTT
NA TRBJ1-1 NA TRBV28 CASSPSYRIDRFSMNTEAFF TGTGCCAGCAGTCCCTCTTACCGTATTGACAGGTTTTCCATGAACACTGAAGCTTTCTTT
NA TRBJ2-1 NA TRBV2 CASILSSAGNEQFF TGTGCCAGCATACTGTCATCAGCGGGCAATGAGCAGTTCTTC
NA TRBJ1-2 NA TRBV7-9 CASSPTVGGNYGYTF TGTGCCAGCAGCCCCACGGTCGGCGGGAACTATGGCTACACCTTC
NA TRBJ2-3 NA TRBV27 CASSPAGTDTQYF TGTGCCAGCTCTCCCGCAGGCACAGATACGCAGTATTTT
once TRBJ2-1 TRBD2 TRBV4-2 CASSQEGQRGGFNEQFF TGTGCCAGCAGCCAAGAAGGCCAGCGGGGGGGCTTTAATGAGCAGTTCTTC
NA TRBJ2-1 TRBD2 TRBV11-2 CASSSYSGRYNEQFF TGTGCCAGCAGCTCCTATAGCGGGAGATACAATGAGCAGTTCTTC
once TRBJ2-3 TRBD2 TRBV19 CASSSRLAGITDTQYF TGTGCCAGTAGTTCCCGACTAGCGGGAATCACAGATACGCAGTATTTT
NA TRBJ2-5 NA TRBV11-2 CASSLGAQETQYF TGTGCCAGCAGCTTAGGGGCCCAAGAGACCCAGTACTTC
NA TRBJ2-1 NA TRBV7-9 CASSSTNQILTVYNEQFF TGTGCCAGCAGCTCGACGAATCAGATTTTGACAGTCTACAATGAGCAGTTCTTC
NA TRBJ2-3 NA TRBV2 CASSGSNGFTDTQYF TGTGCCAGCAGTGGGAGCAACGGGTTCACAGATACGCAGTATTTT
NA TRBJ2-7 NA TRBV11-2 CASSLAAGPTYEQYF TGTGCCAGCAGCTTAGCGGCAGGTCCTACCTACGAGCAGTACTTC
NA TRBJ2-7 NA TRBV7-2 CASSLVRAYEQYF TGTGCCAGCAGCTTAGTCAGGGCCTACGAGCAGTACTTC
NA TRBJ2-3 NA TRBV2 CASVFSGTDTQYF TGTGCCAGCGTTTTTAGCGGAACAGATACGCAGTATTTT
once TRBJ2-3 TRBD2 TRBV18 CASSPRGGSEDTQYF TGTGCCAGCTCACCCCGGGGCGGGAGTGAGGATACGCAGTATTTT
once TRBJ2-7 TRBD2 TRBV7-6 CASSLATSGAYEQYF TGTGCCAGCAGCTTAGCAACTAGCGGTGCCTACGAGCAGTACTTC
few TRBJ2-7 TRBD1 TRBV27 CASSLFPPDRKDEQYF TGTGCCAGCAGTTTATTCCCCCCGGACAGGAAGGACGAGCAGTACTTC
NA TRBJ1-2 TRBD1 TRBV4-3 CASSQDEGGDDGYTF TGCGCCAGCAGCCAAGATGAAGGGGGCGATGATGGCTACACCTTC
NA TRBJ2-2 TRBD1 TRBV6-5 CASRGTGTGELFF TGTGCCAGCAGGGGGACAGGGACCGGGGAGCTGTTTTTT
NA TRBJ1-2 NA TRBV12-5 CASGLVGLNYGYTF TGTGCTAGTGGTTTGGTCGGACTGAACTATGGCTACACCTTC
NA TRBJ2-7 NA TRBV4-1 CASSQDGRAGPSYEQYF TGCGCCAGCAGCCAAGATGGCAGAGCGGGCCCTAGCTACGAGCAGTACTTC
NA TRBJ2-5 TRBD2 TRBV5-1 CASSLVGTSGRAEQETQYF TGCGCCAGCAGCTTGGTGGGGACTAGCGGGAGGGCCGAGCAAGAGACCCAGTACTTC
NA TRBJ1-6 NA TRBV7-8 CASSVTVDHSSYNSPLHF TGTGCCAGCAGCGTTACAGTTGACCACAGCTCCTATAATTCACCCCTCCACTTT
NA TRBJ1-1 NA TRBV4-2 CASSLRTEAFF TGTGCCAGCAGCCTACGGACTGAAGCTTTCTTT